This T cell receptor (beta chain) derives from a study of regulatory T cells. On this clone itself: Its target is unknown.

Autoimmunity was present in every CD3G-deficient patient, worse in two. Patients aged 2 to 39 years had fewer naive and more memory CD4+ and CD8+ T cells. Germline lookup yields CDR1 MGHRA and CDR2 YSYEKL. This CDR3 has 19 residues. V shed 5 bases and J shed 3 bases, with 27 bases lying between them. The PCR used 52 TRBV and 13 TRBJ primers. Only in-frame clones appear in the TCRdb table, and some are missing; sequencing was by immunoSEQ multiplex PCR. This sample has 20,000 to 25,000 clones, with 93% found just once. Regarding the study as a whole: Control CD8+ cells showed a nonsignificant trend toward higher Shannon entropy than patient CD8+ cells. Regulatory T cells showed the strongest V-J pair restriction and V/J gene skewing among patient repertoires.

The TCR sequence derives from a child aged 2 to 9 with CD3G deficiency. The chain joins TRBV4-1 to TRBJ2-3, with unresolved D. Sequenced sample: CD8+ T cells sorted from blood. CDR3 sequence (DNA): TGCGCCAGCAGCTTAAATCCATGGCCCAGTGGAGAACGGACAGATACGCAGTATTTT. This translates into CASSLNPWPSGERTDTQYF.